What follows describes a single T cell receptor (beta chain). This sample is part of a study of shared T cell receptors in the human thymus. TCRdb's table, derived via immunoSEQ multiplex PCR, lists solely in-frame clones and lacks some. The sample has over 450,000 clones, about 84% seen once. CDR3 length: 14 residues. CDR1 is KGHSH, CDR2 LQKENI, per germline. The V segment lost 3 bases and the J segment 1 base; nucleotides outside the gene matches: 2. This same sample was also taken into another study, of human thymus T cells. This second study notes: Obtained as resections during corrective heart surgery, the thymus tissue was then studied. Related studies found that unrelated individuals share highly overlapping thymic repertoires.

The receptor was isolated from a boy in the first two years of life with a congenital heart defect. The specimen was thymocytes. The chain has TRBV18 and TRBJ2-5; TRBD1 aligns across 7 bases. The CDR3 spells CASSPRDSQETQYF. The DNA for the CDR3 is TGTGCCAGCTCACCCAGGGACAGCCAAGAGACCCAGTACTTC.